Listed here are 7 T cell receptor beta chains from one sample, sequenced in a study of metastatic and nonmetastatic thyroid tumors (TCRdb year 2020). No treatment had been received by any patient before thyroid surgery. The library relied on PCR. Sequencing relied on an Illumina HiSeq 4000. TCRdb trimmed public reads at Q25 via fastp, called clones via MiXCR and kept in-frame beta chains. Present in this sample are 11,000 to 15,000 clones, more than 20% of which were seen just once. 9.5% to 13% of the sample is held by the ten biggest clonotypes. Material: tumor tissue. The receptors shown here come from a female donor with papillary thyroid cancer or a benign thyroid nodule (not recorded which). Some clones in this sample may be carry-over from other donors' samples.

The table lists this clone with many counts. This sequence joins TRBV20-1 and TRBJ2-5; 10 nucleotides align to TRBD2. Germline lookup yields CDR1 DFQATT and CDR2 SNEGSKA (reference sequence). The CDR3 has 15 residues. V shed 4 bases and J 1 base; nucleotides not matched to a gene: 6. CDR3 in amino acids: CSAIGLADTQETQYF. The CDR3 coding sequence is TGCAGTGCTATTGGACTAGCGGACACCCAAGAGACCCAGTACTTC.

This clone is medium-sized (0.01 to 0.1%). The chain links TRBV6-1 to TRBJ1-5; D remains ambiguous. The CDR3 extends over 13 amino acids. Germline loops: CDR1 MNHNS, CDR2 SASEGT. V dropped 0 bases and J dropped 3 bases, with 3 bases sitting between them. The DNA for the CDR3 is TGTGCCAGCAGTGAAGCCCTCAATCAGCCCCAGCATTTT. It translates to CASSEALNQPQHF.

In its sample, this clone was seen a few times. The V gene is TRBV19, the J gene TRBJ1-5; D gene unclear. The V gene's germline CDR1 is LNHDA and CDR2 SQIVND (reference sequence). The CDR3 is made up of 13 amino acids. V was pared by 0 bases and J by 6 bases, with 6 bases between. Here the CDR3 DNA reads TGTGCCAGTAGTATAGATAGGACTCAGCCCCAGCATTTT. Encoded protein: CASSIDRTQPQHF.

In its sample, this clone was seen many times. The chain combines TRBV4-1 with TRBJ2-3, with TRBD1 matching over 10 bases. CDR3 length equals 18 residues. The junction had 12 bases not matched to a gene; V was cut back by 0 bases and J by 6 bases. Germline CDR1 reads MGHRA; CDR2 reads YSYEKL. The CDR3 protein is CASSQDHPGQGMSDTQYF. The CDR3 DNA reads as TGCGCCAGCAGCCAAGATCACCCGGGACAGGGGATGTCGGATACGCAGTATTTT.

This clone appeared many times. The V gene is TRBV20-1, the J gene TRBJ1-3; 7 positions agree with TRBD1. The CDR3 loop spans 15 amino acids. V lost 0 bases and J lost 5; bases outside the gene matches: 7. Germline CDR1 is DFQATT and CDR2 is SNEGSKA (reference sequence). DNA for the CDR3: TGCAGTGCTAGAGACGGGACAGCATTACGAAACACCATATATTTT. It encodes CSARDGTALRNTIYF.

V and J are TRBV3-1 and TRBJ2-2; possible D gene TRBD1, 6 bases. V lost 4 bases to trimming and J lost 5 bases, with 11 bases between them. Germline CDR1 reads LGHDT; CDR2 reads YNNKEL (reference sequence). CDR3 size: 14 residues. The CDR3 nucleotides read TGTGCCAGCAGCCGGCGGACAGAAACCGGGGAGCTGTTTTTT. Amino acids: CASSRRTETGELFF.

This clone showed up many times. The chain carries TRBV20-1 and TRBJ2-3, with 8 bases that match TRBD2. Germline CDR1 DFQATT, CDR2 SNEGSKA (reference sequence). V trimming: 3 bases; J trimming: 4 bases; junction bases outside the gene matches: 6. The CDR3 has 14 amino acids. CDR3: CSARPSGSADTQYF. The CDR3 DNA sequence: TGCAGTGCTAGGCCCAGCGGGAGCGCAGATACGCAGTATTTT.